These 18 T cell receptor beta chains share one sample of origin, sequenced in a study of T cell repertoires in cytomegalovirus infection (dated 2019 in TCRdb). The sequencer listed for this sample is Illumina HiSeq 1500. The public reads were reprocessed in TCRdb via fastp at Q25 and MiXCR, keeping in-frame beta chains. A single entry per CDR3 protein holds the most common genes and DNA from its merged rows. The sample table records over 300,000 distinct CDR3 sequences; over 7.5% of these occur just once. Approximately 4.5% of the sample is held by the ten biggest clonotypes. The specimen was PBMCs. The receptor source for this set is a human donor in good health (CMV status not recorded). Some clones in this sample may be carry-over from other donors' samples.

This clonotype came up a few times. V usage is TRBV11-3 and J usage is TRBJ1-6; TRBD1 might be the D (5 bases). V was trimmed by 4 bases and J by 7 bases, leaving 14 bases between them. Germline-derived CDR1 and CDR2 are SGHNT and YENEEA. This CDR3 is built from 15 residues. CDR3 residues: CASSSEVRTNSPLHF. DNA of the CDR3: TGTGCCAGCAGCTCAGAGGTACGGACAAATTCACCCCTCCACTTT.

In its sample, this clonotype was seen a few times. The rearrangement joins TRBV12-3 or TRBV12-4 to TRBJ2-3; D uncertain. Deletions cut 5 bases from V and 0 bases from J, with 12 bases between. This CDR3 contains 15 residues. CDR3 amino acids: CASSPFSSSTDTQYF. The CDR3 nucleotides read TGTGCCAGCAGTCCATTTTCTTCTAGCACAGATACGCAGTATTTT.

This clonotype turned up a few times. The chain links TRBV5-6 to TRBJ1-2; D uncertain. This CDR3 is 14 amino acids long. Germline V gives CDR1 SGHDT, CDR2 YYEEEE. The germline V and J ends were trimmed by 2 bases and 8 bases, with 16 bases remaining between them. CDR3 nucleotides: TGTGCCAGCAGCTTCCAAAGGGCCGAGAAGGGCTACACCTTC. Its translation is CASSFQRAEKGYTF.

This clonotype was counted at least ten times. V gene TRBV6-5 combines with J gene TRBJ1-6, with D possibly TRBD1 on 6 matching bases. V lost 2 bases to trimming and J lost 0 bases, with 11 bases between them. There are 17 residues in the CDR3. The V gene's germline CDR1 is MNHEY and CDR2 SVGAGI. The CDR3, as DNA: TGTGCCAGCAGTTACGTGGGGGCCGGCTCCTATAATTCACCCCTCCACTTT. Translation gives CASSYVGAGSYNSPLHF.

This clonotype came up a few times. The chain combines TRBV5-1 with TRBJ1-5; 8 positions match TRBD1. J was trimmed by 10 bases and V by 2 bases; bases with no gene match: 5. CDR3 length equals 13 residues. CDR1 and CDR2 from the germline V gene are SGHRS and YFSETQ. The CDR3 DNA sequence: TGCGCCAGCAGCTTCGACAGGGGAAGCCCCCAGCATTTT. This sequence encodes CASSFDRGSPQHF.

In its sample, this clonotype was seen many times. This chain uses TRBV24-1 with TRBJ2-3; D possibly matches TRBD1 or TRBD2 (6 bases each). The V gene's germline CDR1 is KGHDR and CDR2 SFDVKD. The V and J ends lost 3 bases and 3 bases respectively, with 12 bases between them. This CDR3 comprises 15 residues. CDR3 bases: TGTGCCACCAGTGATACCACAGGGAGGACAGATACGCAGTATTTT. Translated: CATSDTTGRTDTQYF.

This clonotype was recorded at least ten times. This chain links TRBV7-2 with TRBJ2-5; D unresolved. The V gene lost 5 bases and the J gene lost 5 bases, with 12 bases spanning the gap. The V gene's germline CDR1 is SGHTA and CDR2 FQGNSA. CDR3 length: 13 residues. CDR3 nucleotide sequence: TGTGCCAGCAGCCTCGCATTCGGTGAGACCCAGTACTTC. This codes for CASSLAFGETQYF.

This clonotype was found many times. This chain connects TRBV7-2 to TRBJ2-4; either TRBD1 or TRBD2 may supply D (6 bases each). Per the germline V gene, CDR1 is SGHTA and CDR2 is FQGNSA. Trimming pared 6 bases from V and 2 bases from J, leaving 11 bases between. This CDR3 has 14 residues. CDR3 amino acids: CASRLGGPKNIQYF. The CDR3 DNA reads TGTGCCAGCAGGTTGGGGGGCCCCAAAAACATTCAGTACTTC.

CDR3 in amino acids: CASSPYGVNTDTQYF. CDR3 coding DNA: TGTGCCAGCAGCCCATACGGGGTGAACACAGATACGCAGTATTTT. This chain links TRBV5-5 with TRBJ2-3, with TRBD2 as a possible D gene (5 bases). The CDR3 covers 15 residues. V dropped 4 bases and J dropped 2 bases, with 14 bases sitting between them. Germline V CDR1 and CDR2: SGHKS, YYEKEE (reference sequence).

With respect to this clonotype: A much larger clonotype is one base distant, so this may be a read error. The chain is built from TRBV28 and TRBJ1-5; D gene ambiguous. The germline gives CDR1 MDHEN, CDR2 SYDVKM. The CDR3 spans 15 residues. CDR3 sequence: CDSSSRVLHNQPQHF. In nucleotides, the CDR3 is TGTGACAGCAGTTCACGAGTCCTCCACAATCAGCCCCAGCATTTT.

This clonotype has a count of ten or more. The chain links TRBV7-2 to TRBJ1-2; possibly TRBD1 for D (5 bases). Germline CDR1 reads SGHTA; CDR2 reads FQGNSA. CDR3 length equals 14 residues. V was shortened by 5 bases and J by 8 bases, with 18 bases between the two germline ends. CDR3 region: CASSPSQGLQGYTF. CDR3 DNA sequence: TGTGCCAGCAGCCCGTCGCAGGGTCTCCAGGGCTACACCTTC. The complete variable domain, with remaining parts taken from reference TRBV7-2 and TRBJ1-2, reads GAGVSQSPSNKVTEKGKDVELRCDPISGHTALYWYRQSLGQGLEFLIYFQGNSAPDKSGLPSDRFSAERTGGSVSTLTIQRTQQEDSAVYLCASSPSQGLQGYTFGSGTRLTVV.

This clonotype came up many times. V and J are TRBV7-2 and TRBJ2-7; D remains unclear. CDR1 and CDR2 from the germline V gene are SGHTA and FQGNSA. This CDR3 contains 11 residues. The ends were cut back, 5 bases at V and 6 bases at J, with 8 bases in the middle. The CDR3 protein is CASSGRVEQYF. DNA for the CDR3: TGTGCCAGCAGCGGACGGGTCGAGCAGTACTTC.

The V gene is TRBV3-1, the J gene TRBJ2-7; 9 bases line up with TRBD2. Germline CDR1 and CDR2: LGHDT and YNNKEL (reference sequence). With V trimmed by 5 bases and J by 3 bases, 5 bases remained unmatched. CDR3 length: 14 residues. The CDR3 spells CASSNSGSRYEQYF. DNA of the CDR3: TGTGCCAGCAGCAATAGCGGGAGCCGCTACGAGCAGTACTTC.

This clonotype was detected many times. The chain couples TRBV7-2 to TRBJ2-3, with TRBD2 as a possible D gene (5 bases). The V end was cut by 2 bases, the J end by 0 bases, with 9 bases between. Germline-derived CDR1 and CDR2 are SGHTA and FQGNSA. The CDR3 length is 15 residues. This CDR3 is CASSLSGSSTDTQYF. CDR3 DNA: TGTGCCAGCAGCTTATCGGGGTCAAGCACAGATACGCAGTATTTT.

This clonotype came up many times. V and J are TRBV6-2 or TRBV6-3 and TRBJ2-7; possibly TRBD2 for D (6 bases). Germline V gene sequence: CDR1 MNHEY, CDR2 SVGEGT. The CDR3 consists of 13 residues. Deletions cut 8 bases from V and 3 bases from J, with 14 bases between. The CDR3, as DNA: TGTGCCAGCTTGCAGCGGGCGAACTACGAGCAGTACTTC. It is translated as CASLQRANYEQYF.

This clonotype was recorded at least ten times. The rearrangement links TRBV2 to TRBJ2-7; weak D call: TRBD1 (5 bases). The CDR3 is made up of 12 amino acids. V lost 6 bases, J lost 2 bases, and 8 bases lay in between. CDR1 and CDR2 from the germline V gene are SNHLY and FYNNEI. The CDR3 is CASRTDTYEQYF. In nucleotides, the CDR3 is TGTGCCAGCAGGACGGACACCTACGAGCAGTACTTC.

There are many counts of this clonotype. CDR3 protein: CASSSWAYEQFF. CDR3 DNA: TGTGCCAGCAGCTCCTGGGCATATGAGCAGTTCTTC. This chain uses TRBV6-2 or TRBV6-3 with TRBJ2-1; D ambiguous. The CDR3 extends over 12 amino acids. The germline V gene encodes CDR1 MNHEY and CDR2 SVGEGT. Trimming cost V 6 bases and J 8 bases, with 11 bases left between them.

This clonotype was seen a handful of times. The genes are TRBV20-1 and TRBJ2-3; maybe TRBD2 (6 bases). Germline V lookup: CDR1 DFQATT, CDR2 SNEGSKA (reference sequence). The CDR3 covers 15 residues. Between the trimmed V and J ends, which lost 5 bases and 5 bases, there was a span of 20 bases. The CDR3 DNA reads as TGCAGTGCTTGGGGGGAACAGCCGATTTTAGATACGCAGTATTTT. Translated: CSAWGEQPILDTQYF.